This TCR beta chain appears in the sequencing data of a study of T cell repertoires in cytomegalovirus infection. Study observations and caveats: Summed frequency of shared TCR beta families picked out CMV carriers who also had the relevant HLA.

Details on this clonotype: Its antigen is unidentified.

Using its own MiXCR run on the reads, TCRdb lists one record per CDR3 protein. The sample lists 400,000 to 600,000 distinct CDR3 sequences, roughly 46% occurring once. The germline V gene has CDR1 MNHGY and CDR2 SVAAGI. CDR3 length equals 17 residues. Trimming removed 6 bases from V and 5 bases from J; junction bases left unmatched: 13. The clonotype comes from a human donor in good health (CMV status not recorded). Some clones in this sample may be carry-over from other donors' samples. The chain links TRBV6-9 to TRBJ2-3; 11 bases line up with TRBD2. This sample comprised cultured PBMCs, obtained from culture after CMV antigen stimulation. The DNA for the CDR3 is TGTGCCAGCAGCCCATCGGGACTAGCGGACCCAGAAGATACGCAGTATTTT. As protein: CASSPSGLADPEDTQYF.